The 10 T cell receptor beta chains given below trace back to one sample, sequenced in a study of T cells in Graves' hyperthyroidism and ophthalmopathy (dated by TCRdb to about 2019). Libraries were made using multiplex PCR. Sequencing was performed on an Illumina HiSeq 2000. TCR beta CDR3 regions were amplified from RNA transcripts. The first round of RT-PCR for the TCR CDR3 was performed with the HTBI primer set and the Qiagen OneStep RT-PCR kit. Starting from the raw public reads, TCRdb applied fastp trimming at Q25, assembled clones with MiXCR and retained in-frame beta chains. Rows are unified per CDR3 protein, each entry keeping the most common DNA and genes. For this sample there are fewer than 450,000 distinct CDR3 sequences; about 17% appear just once. Of the sample, around 35% is held by the ten largest clones. The sample comprised blood. These receptors were obtained from a woman younger than 45 with Graves' hyperthyroidism that later progressed to Graves' ophthalmopathy.

This clonotype was observed at least ten times. The gene calls are TRBV4-1 and TRBJ2-7; 11 nucleotides align to TRBD1. The CDR3 length is 15 residues. V shed 5 bases and J 2 bases; nucleotides not matched to a gene: 5. The germline gives CDR1 MGHRA, CDR2 YSYEKL. The CDR3 is CASSGDRGYPYEQYF. In DNA form, the CDR3 reads TGCGCCAGCAGCGGGGACAGGGGGTATCCCTACGAGCAGTACTTC.

At least ten counts were recorded for this clonotype. The rearrangement uses TRBV30 and TRBJ2-7; the match to TRBD1 covers 11 bases. Germline assignment: CDR1 GTSNPN and CDR2 SVGIG (reference sequence). V shed 7 bases and J 0 bases; nucleotides not matched to a gene: 14. This CDR3 has 17 residues. The CDR3 DNA sequence: TGTGCCTACTGCATTAAGGACAGGGGGCTTATCTCCTACGAGCAGTACTTC. It translates to CAYCIKDRGLISYEQYF.

The chain carries TRBV10-3 and TRBJ2-3; 12 bases are a match to TRBD2. The CDR3 is 18 amino acids. Unmatched junction bases numbered 10, after V lost 6 bases and J lost 0 bases. Germline assignment: CDR1 ENHRY and CDR2 SYGVKD. As DNA, the CDR3 is TGTGCCATCAGCATTACGACTAGCGGGAGTACTAGCACAGATACGCAGTATTTT. This gives the protein CAISITTSGSTSTDTQYF.

The rearrangement links TRBV29-1 to TRBJ1-2; 7 bases are a match to TRBD1. Germline trimming cut 7 bases from V and 12 bases from J; bases unmatched to any gene: 14. From germline, CDR1 is SQVTM and CDR2 ANQGSEA. This CDR3 is built from 12 residues. The CDR3 spells CSDDREHGVNTF. The CDR3 DNA reads TGCAGCGACGACAGGGAGCATGGGGTAAACACCTTC.

This clonotype has ten or more counts. The chain is built from TRBV20-1 and TRBJ2-3, with 13 bases lining up with TRBD2. The CDR3 is 16 residues long. Germline V gives CDR1 DFQATT, CDR2 SNEGSKA (reference sequence). Losses at the gene ends were 1 base for V and 6 bases for J; bases not matched to a gene: 7. CDR3 bases: TGCAGTGCTAGAGCCGGACTAGCGGGAGATGAGGATACGCAGTATTTT. This codes for CSARAGLAGDEDTQYF.

This clonotype has at least ten counts. V and J are TRBV10-3 and TRBJ1-2, with 7 bases fitting TRBD1. From germline, CDR1 is ENHRY and CDR2 SYGVKD. J lost 4 bases, V lost 7 bases, and 12 bases had no gene match. The CDR3 totals 15 residues. The CDR3 spells CAITAQDRSLYGYTF. The CDR3 region has the DNA TGTGCCATCACTGCCCAGGACAGGAGCCTCTATGGCTACACCTTC.

Comments on this clonotype: A read error may explain this, as a much larger clone is one base away. The chain has TRBV27 and TRBJ2-7; a weak D match, TRBD1 (6 bases). CDR1 MNHEY and CDR2 SMNVEV come from the germline V gene (reference sequence). The germline V and J ends were trimmed by 2 bases and 4 bases, with 12 bases remaining between them. CDR3 length: 14 residues. CDR3 bases: TGTGCCAGCAGTTTAATAAGCAGGGGATACGAGCAGTACTTC. This codes for CASSLISRGYEQYF.

In DNA form, the CDR3 reads TGCAGTGCTCGCTCCAGGGGGCATAACACCGGGGAGCTGTTTTTT. Amino acids: CSARSRGHNTGELFF. The V call is TRBV20-1, the J call TRBJ2-2, with 8 bases matching TRBD1. CDR1 and CDR2 (germline): DFQATT, SNEGSKA (reference sequence). The length of the CDR3 is 15 residues. Unmatched junction bases numbered 7, after V lost 5 bases and J lost 2 bases.

The sample holds a few counts of this clonotype. The rearrangement joins TRBV4-1 to TRBJ2-5, with TRBD2 matching over 14 bases. This CDR3 has 18 residues. With 3 bases clipped from V and 5 bases from J, the junction kept 11 bases outside the gene matches. Germline V gene data show CDR1 as MGHRA and CDR2 as YSYEKL. As DNA, the CDR3 is TGCGCCAGCAGCCATCCGACTAGCGGGGGGGAAATGGGGGAGACCCAGTACTTC. Protein: CASSHPTSGGEMGETQYF.

In its sample, this clonotype was seen a few times. The rearrangement joins TRBV5-4 to TRBJ2-3; 7 nucleotides match TRBD1. Germline V lookup: CDR1 SGHNT, CDR2 YYREEE (reference sequence). Germline trimming cut 2 bases from V and 2 bases from J; bases unmatched to any gene: 2. The CDR3 is 14 residues long. The CDR3 reads CASSFGTDTDTQYF. The CDR3 region has the DNA TGTGCCAGCAGCTTCGGGACAGACACAGATACGCAGTATTTT.